The 27 T cell receptor beta chains below were found in one sample sequenced in a study of breast tumors, draining lymph nodes, adjacent tissues. TCRdb re-derived calls from the multiplex PCR reads in MiXCR, one entry per CDR3 protein. The sample has some 120,000 distinct CDR3 sequences, less than 20% seen once; the top ten hold roughly 3.5%. Breast cancer patients provided tissue from their axillary draining lymph nodes. Sequencing was done on a sample of axillary lymph node tissue. These receptor sequences come from a female donor with breast cancer. Some clones in this sample may be carry-over from other donors' samples.

This clonotype appeared many times. DNA for the CDR3: TGTGCCAGCAGTAAGAGCGGGAGTGAAACCTACGAGCAGTACTTC. It yields the protein CASSKSGSETYEQYF. The chain joins TRBV6-1 to TRBJ2-7, with 8 bases identical to TRBD2. The trim removed 5 bases at V and 2 bases at J, leaving 8 bases unmatched. The V gene's germline CDR1 is MNHNS and CDR2 SASEGT. The CDR3 contains 15 residues.

This clonotype was recorded many times. V gene TRBV6-2 or TRBV6-3 combines with J gene TRBJ2-7; 11 nucleotides line up with TRBD2. The CDR3 contains 15 residues. Germline values: CDR1 MNHEY, CDR2 SVGEGT. The ends lost 5 bases at V and 1 base at J; junction bases unmatched: 4. The CDR3 loop is CASSAGTSGSYEQYF. Here the CDR3 DNA reads TGTGCCAGCAGTGCAGGGACTAGCGGATCCTACGAGCAGTACTTC.

This clonotype was detected many times. The chain uses TRBV2 and TRBJ2-5, with D maybe TRBD2 (6 bases). V lost 7 bases and J lost 4, with 16 bases in between. The CDR3 extends over 14 amino acids. From germline, CDR1 is SNHLY and CDR2 FYNNEI. The CDR3 coding sequence is TGTGCCAGCACAGAAGGAGGGACGGGAGAGACCCAGTACTTC. Protein: CASTEGGTGETQYF.

This clonotype turned up a few times. The rearrangement links TRBV12-3 or TRBV12-4 to TRBJ2-4, with a possible D match to TRBD1 (5 bases). Trimming took 1 base from V and 9 from J, leaving 16 bases between them. The CDR3 totals 15 residues. This CDR3 is CASSLGNRPTGIQYF. The CDR3 nucleotides are TGTGCCAGCAGTTTAGGGAACAGGCCGACGGGCATTCAGTACTTC.

This clonotype was counted at least ten times. The chain combines TRBV10-3 with TRBJ1-2; D remains unclear. Looked up from germline, CDR1 is ENHRY and CDR2 is SYGVKD. V was pared by 3 bases and J by 0 bases, with 11 bases between. The CDR3 is 15 residues long. DNA of the CDR3: TGTGCCATCAGTGAACCGCAGCGTGCTAACTATGGCTACACCTTC. It is translated as CAISEPQRANYGYTF.

This clonotype was recorded a few times. This may be a read error, as it is one base from a much larger clone. The chain couples TRBV7-9 to TRBJ2-5; maybe TRBD1 (5 bases). Germline V gene sequence: CDR1 SEHNR, CDR2 FQNEAQ (reference sequence). Trimming stripped 4 bases from V and 5 bases from J, with 14 bases between. The CDR3 totals 14 residues. DNA for the CDR3: TGTGCCAGCAGCTCCGCAGGGTGGCACGAGACCCAGTACTTC. Protein sequence: CASSSAGWHETQYF.

This clonotype was observed at least ten times. V and J are TRBV6-4 and TRBJ2-3; possibly TRBD2 for D (6 bases). The germline gives CDR1 MRHNA, CDR2 SNTAGT. CDR3 length equals 15 residues. Trimming shortened V by 2 bases and J by 1 base, and 10 bases separated the two germline ends. The CDR3 DNA is TGTGCCAGCAGTGACGGGGCTAGCGGCACAGATACGCAGTATTTT. The encoded protein is CASSDGASGTDTQYF.

The chain recombines TRBV12-3 or TRBV12-4 with TRBJ1-1; D is undetermined. Trimming took 1 base from V and 1 from J, leaving 1 base between them. There are 12 residues in the CDR3. The chain's CDR3 is CASSLGNTEAFF. The DNA of the CDR3 is TGTGCCAGCAGTTTAGGGAACACTGAAGCTTTCTTT.

As for this clonotype: One base away lies a much larger clone, so this may be a sequencing read error. The chain links TRBV7-9 to TRBJ2-2; possible D gene TRBD2, 6 bases. This CDR3 spans 15 amino acids. Germline assignment: CDR1 SEHNR and CDR2 FQNEAQ (reference sequence). CDR3 nucleotides: TGTGCCAGCAGCGACCGCAGGTCGAACACCGGGGGGCTGTTTTTT. Translation gives CASSDRRSNTGGLFF.

The rearrangement links TRBV7-9 to TRBJ1-2, with D unclear. V was pared by 3 bases and J by 8 bases, with 13 bases between. Germline V gene sequence: CDR1 SEHNR, CDR2 FQNEAQ (reference sequence). This CDR3 region has 13 residues. CDR3 loop: CASSLENGRGYTF. The CDR3 DNA is TGTGCCAGCAGCTTGGAAAACGGTCGAGGCTACACCTTC.

The table lists this clonotype with many counts. The rearrangement joins TRBV19 to TRBJ1-4; no definite D call. The length of the CDR3 is 13 residues. Germline V lookup: CDR1 LNHDA, CDR2 SQIVND (reference sequence). Deletions cut 7 bases from V and 4 bases from J, with 10 bases between. The CDR3 DNA follows: TGTGCCAGTATGGAGGGCCTTAATGAAAAACTGTTTTTT. Its translation: CASMEGLNEKLFF.

About this clonotype: This clone may be a read error of a much larger clone one base away. This sequence joins TRBV6-1 and TRBJ2-7; no definite D call. V lost 3 bases to trimming and J lost 5 bases, with 11 bases between them. Germline CDR1 is MNHNS and CDR2 is SASEGT. This CDR3 spans 13 amino acids. As DNA, the CDR3 is TGTGCCAGCAGTGACACGGGCCCCAACGAGCAGTACTTC. Protein product: CASSDTGPNEQYF.

In its sample, this clonotype was seen many times. The rearrangement uses TRBV5-5 and TRBJ1-4; D uncertain. V was shortened by 4 bases and J by 6 bases, with 10 bases between the two germline ends. CDR1 is SGHKS, CDR2 YYEKEE, per germline (reference sequence). This CDR3 contains 13 residues. CDR3 bases: TGTGCCAGCAGCCTTGGGAGGGATGAAAAACTGTTTTTT. This encodes CASSLGRDEKLFF.

This clonotype was picked up many times. The chain carries TRBV5-1 and TRBJ2-1, with D perhaps assigned TRBD1 or TRBD2 (5 bases each). Germline V gene data show CDR1 as SGHRS and CDR2 as YFSETQ. CDR3 size: 17 residues. Between the trimmed V and J ends, which lost 0 bases and 3 bases, there was a span of 16 bases. CDR3 loop: CASSLEGKPEGYNEQFF. DNA of the CDR3: TGCGCCAGCAGCTTGGAGGGGAAACCTGAGGGCTACAATGAGCAGTTCTTC.

This clonotype has at least ten counts. V and J are TRBV6-5 and TRBJ2-5, with a tentative D call TRBD1 (6 bases). Per the germline V gene, CDR1 is MNHEY and CDR2 is SVGAGI. This CDR3 is 14 amino acids long. V was cut by 5 bases and J by 4 bases, with 14 bases left in between. Here the CDR3 reads CASSTKTGLETQYF. The DNA for the CDR3 is TGTGCCAGCAGTACCAAGACAGGTTTAGAGACCCAGTACTTC.

The rearrangement uses TRBV27 and TRBJ1-5; the D is unclear. Trimming took off 1 base at V and 1 base at J, with 8 bases between the two ends. The germline gives CDR1 MNHEY, CDR2 SMNVEV (reference sequence). The CDR3 is 15 residues long. CDR3 sequence (DNA): TGTGCCAGCAGTTTATTTCTGGGCAGCAATCAGCCCCAGCATTTT. Amino acid sequence: CASSLFLGSNQPQHF.

This chain links TRBV4-1 with TRBJ2-2, with 11 bases fitting TRBD2. The V gene end was trimmed by 4 bases and the J gene end by 4 bases; junction bases not matched to a gene: 14. This CDR3 has 19 residues. Germline CDR1 reads MGHRA; CDR2 reads YSYEKL. The CDR3: CASSPRRLAGREGTGELFF. The CDR3 coding sequence is TGCGCCAGCAGCCCACGTAGACTAGCGGGACGCGAGGGCACCGGGGAGCTGTTTTTT.

At least ten counts were recorded for this clonotype. The chain recombines TRBV19 with TRBJ1-2; D perhaps matches TRBD1 (5 bases). Germline CDR1 LNHDA, CDR2 SQIVND (reference sequence). The CDR3 has 14 residues. V gave up 4 bases and J gave up 0 bases, with 9 bases separating them. The CDR3 spells CASSRSGSNYGYTF. As DNA, the CDR3 is TGTGCCAGTAGTAGGTCAGGGTCTAACTATGGCTACACCTTC.

This clonotype has ten or more counts. The chain combines TRBV7-2 with TRBJ1-2; D remains unclear. The CDR3 covers 13 residues. From germline, CDR1 is SGHTA and CDR2 FQGNSA. The V gene lost 1 base and the J gene lost 8 bases, with 11 bases spanning the gap. CDR3: CASSLGRRTGYTF. The CDR3 DNA sequence: TGTGCCAGCAGCTTAGGTCGGCGAACCGGCTACACCTTC.

Ten or more counts support this clonotype. The chain employs TRBV27 and TRBJ2-3; D gene ambiguous. In germline, CDR1 is MNHEY, CDR2 SMNVEV (reference sequence). V was shortened by 2 bases and J by 0 bases, with 6 bases between the two germline ends. This CDR3 has 14 amino acids. CDR3 nucleotides: TGTGCCAGCAGTTTAACACCTAGCACAGATACGCAGTATTTT. This encodes CASSLTPSTDTQYF.

On this clonotype itself: A read error is possible here, since a much larger clone lies one base away. The V gene is TRBV5-1, the J gene TRBJ1-3; a possible D gene is TRBD1 (5 bases). This CDR3 is 16 amino acids long. The ends were cut back, 4 bases at V and 3 bases at J, with 17 bases in the middle. Germline CDR1 SGHRS, CDR2 YFSETQ. CDR3 loop: CASSLTPTDFGNTIYF. The CDR3 bases are TGCGCCAGCAGCCTTACACCGACAGATTTTGGAAACACCATATATTTT.

This clonotype was picked up many times. The V and J genes are TRBV20-1 and TRBJ1-2; D unresolved. This CDR3 spans 12 amino acids. Trimming left V 7 bases short and J 5 bases short, with 14 bases between. Germline V gene data show CDR1 as DFQATT and CDR2 as SNEGSKA (reference sequence). CDR3 residues: CSVMHSRYGYTF. The CDR3 DNA follows: TGCAGTGTGATGCACAGTCGATATGGCTACACCTTC.

This clonotype was counted at least ten times. The rearrangement joins TRBV9 to TRBJ2-2, with D maybe TRBD2 (6 bases). The CDR3 is 15 residues long. CDR1 is SGDLS and CDR2 is YYNGEE in the germline V gene. With 1 base removed from V and 4 bases from J, the gap between germline ends came to 11 bases. The CDR3 spells CASSVSGGFTGELFF. DNA of the CDR3: TGTGCCAGCAGCGTATCCGGGGGTTTCACCGGGGAGCTGTTTTTT.

The gene calls are TRBV3-1 and TRBJ1-2; the D is unclear. The V and J ends lost 0 bases and 8 bases respectively, with 10 bases between them. CDR3 size: 13 residues. The V gene's germline CDR1 is LGHDT and CDR2 YNNKEL (reference sequence). CDR3 loop: CASSQDPQRGYTF. The DNA of the CDR3 is TGTGCCAGCAGCCAAGATCCACAGAGAGGCTACACCTTC.

Many counts were recorded for this clonotype. The chain is built from TRBV5-4 and TRBJ2-5, with D unresolved. The CDR3 is 14 residues long. CDR1 and CDR2 (germline): SGHNT, YYREEE (reference sequence). The ends were cut back, 2 bases at V and 0 bases at J, with 8 bases in the middle. Here the CDR3 DNA reads TGTGCCAGCAGCTTAGGTTGGAACCAAGAGACCCAGTACTTC. Its translation is CASSLGWNQETQYF. Together with reference TRBV5-4 and TRBJ2-5, the CDR3 gives the full variable domain: ETGVTQSPTHLIKTRGQQVTLRCSSQSGHNTVSWYQQALGQGPQFIFQYYREEENGRGNFPPRFSGLQFPNYSSELNVNALELDDSALYLCASSLGWNQETQYFGPGTRLLVL.

A remark on this clonotype: The junction shows a germline mismatch at one end, possibly a read error. The chain couples TRBV11-2 to TRBJ1-4; 8 positions agree with TRBD1. Germline V gene sequence: CDR1 SGHAT, CDR2 FQNNGV. The CDR3 length is 14 residues. The chain's CDR3 is CASSLFTGGEKLSF. Here the CDR3 DNA reads TGTGCCAGCAGCTTATTCACAGGGGGTGAAAAACTGTCTTTT.

This clonotype appeared many times. This sequence joins TRBV6-5 and TRBJ2-7, with D perhaps TRBD1 (6 bases). Germline V gene data show CDR1 as MNHEY and CDR2 as SVGAGI. The CDR3 loop spans 15 amino acids. V lost 2 bases to trimming and J lost 1 base, with 12 bases between them. CDR3 residues: CASSYRGRGSYEQYF. The CDR3 DNA is TGTGCCAGCAGTTACAGGGGGAGAGGGTCCTACGAGCAGTACTTC.